Each of the 15 T cell receptor beta chains below was sequenced from the same sample in a study of blood T cell repertoires in COVID-19. Sequencing was performed with immunoSEQ multiplex PCR; in TCRdb, only in-frame clones are kept and a portion is missing. Found here are over 85,000 clones, roughly 87% of them singletons; the top ten hold 4% to 5.5%. Sequenced material: peripheral blood. The receptors originated from a woman aged 50 to 60 with COVID-19, enrolled during active disease.

The J gene is TRBJ2-3, the V gene TRBV4-2, with 8 positions matching TRBD2. From germline, CDR1 is LGHNA and CDR2 YNFKEQ. The CDR3 length is 17 residues. With V trimmed by 0 bases and J by 4 bases, 9 bases remained unmatched. The CDR3 loop is CASSQDPLAGNPDTQYF. The CDR3 coding sequence is TGTGCCAGCAGCCAAGATCCCCTAGCGGGTAATCCAGATACGCAGTATTTT.

The chain has TRBV19 and TRBJ1-2; the D is unclear. The V gene's germline CDR1 is LNHDA and CDR2 SQIVND (reference sequence). V gave up 0 bases and J gave up 8 bases, with 10 bases separating them. The CDR3 extends over 13 amino acids. CDR3 protein: CASSIDRGSGYTF. The DNA of the CDR3 is TGTGCCAGTAGTATAGATCGAGGATCCGGCTACACCTTC.

The chain carries TRBV18 and TRBJ2-7, with 8 bases that match TRBD1. With 5 bases clipped from V and 4 bases from J, the junction kept 7 bases outside the gene matches. The CDR3 consists of 14 residues. Germline-derived CDR1 and CDR2 are KGHSH and LQKENI. Here the CDR3 reads CASSTGQGWYEQYF. CDR3 nucleotides: TGTGCCAGCTCAACCGGACAGGGTTGGTACGAGCAGTACTTC.

This chain connects TRBV5-1 to TRBJ1-5; 7 bases match TRBD1. The germline V gene has CDR1 SGHRS and CDR2 YFSETQ. V lost 4 bases, J lost 4 bases, and 8 bases stayed unmatched. This CDR3 is 15 amino acids long. The CDR3 here is CASSVGGTDNQPQHF. CDR3 DNA sequence: TGCGCCAGCAGCGTGGGAGGGACAGATAATCAGCCCCAGCATTTT.

J is TRBJ2-7 and V is TRBV28; tentative D call: TRBD2 (5 bases). This CDR3 is 14 amino acids long. The V gene's germline CDR1 is MDHEN and CDR2 SYDVKM. The CDR3: CASLVRGNSYEQYF. The CDR3 region has the DNA TGTGCGAGTCTCGTTCGGGGTAACTCCTACGAGCAGTACTTC.

The chain has TRBV18 and TRBJ2-7; perhaps TRBD2 as D (6 bases). Trimming cost V 6 bases and J 7 bases, with 19 bases left between them. CDR1 is KGHSH, CDR2 LQKENI, per germline. CDR3 length equals 14 residues. CDR3 DNA: TGTGCCAGCTCGCTGTCGGAGGGCCGCTTTGAGCAGTACTTC. This sequence encodes CASSLSEGRFEQYF.

This clone was picked up one time. This chain uses TRBV9 with TRBJ1-5; 9 positions match TRBD1. This CDR3 spans 14 amino acids. Unmatched junction bases numbered 7, after V lost 7 bases and J lost 5 bases. The V gene's germline CDR1 is SGDLS and CDR2 YYNGEE. The CDR3 region has the DNA TGTGCCAGCGGGACAGGGTCTGCCGATCAGCCCCAGCATTTT. Protein product: CASGTGSADQPQHF.

J is TRBJ2-1 and V is TRBV9; weak D call: TRBD2 (5 bases). In germline, CDR1 is SGDLS, CDR2 YYNGEE. Between the trimmed V and J ends, which lost 4 bases and 3 bases, there was a span of 11 bases. The CDR3 length is 14 residues. The CDR3 loop reads CASSPGYIYNEQFF. In DNA, the CDR3 is TGTGCCAGCAGCCCGGGGTATATCTACAATGAGCAGTTCTTC.

The chain employs TRBV5-6 and TRBJ1-2; D is unclear. The germline gives CDR1 SGHDT, CDR2 YYEEEE. The V and J ends lost 4 bases and 7 bases respectively, with 17 bases between them. CDR3 length equals 14 residues. The CDR3 region is CASSAWTWNSGYTF. As DNA, the CDR3 is TGTGCCAGCAGCGCCTGGACTTGGAATAGTGGCTACACCTTC. The entire variable domain, with the rest obtained from reference TRBV5-6 and TRBJ1-2, is as follows: DAGVTQSPTHLIKTRGQQVTLRCSPKSGHDTVSWYQQALGQGPQFIFQYYEEEERQRGNFPDRFSGHQFPNYSSELNVNALLLGDSALYLCASSAWTWNSGYTFGSGTRLTVV.

Here the CDR3 DNA reads TGTGCCAGCAGCAAAGAAAGGACTAGCAGCAAAAACATTCAGTACTTC. This encodes CASSKERTSSKNIQYF. The chain carries TRBV21-1 and TRBJ2-4; TRBD2, the D gene given by the table, was not confirmed from the DNA. TRBV21-1 is termed a pseudogene. This CDR3 has 16 residues.

This clone was seen just once. The chain couples TRBV5-4 to TRBJ2-4, with 16 bases fitting TRBD2. The germline V gene encodes CDR1 SGHNT and CDR2 YYREEE (reference sequence). Losses at the gene ends were 3 bases for V and 8 bases for J; bases not matched to a gene: 8. The CDR3 spans 17 residues. The CDR3 sequence: CASSSGLAGGQGDIQYF. As DNA, the CDR3 is TGTGCCAGCAGCTCGGGACTAGCGGGGGGGCAGGGGGACATTCAGTACTTC.

This chain uses TRBV3-1 (or the pseudogene TRBV3-2) with TRBJ2-1; 13 bases map to TRBD2. The germline V gene encodes CDR1 LGHDT and CDR2 YNNKEL (reference sequence). The junction had 2 bases not matched to a gene; V was cut back by 6 bases and J by 3 bases. The CDR3 extends over 15 amino acids. CDR3 loop: CASRLAGGNYNEQFF. The CDR3, as DNA: TGTGCCAGCAGACTAGCGGGGGGGAACTACAATGAGCAGTTCTTC.

V usage is TRBV28 and J usage is TRBJ1-2; 8 bases match TRBD1. Germline V gene data show CDR1 as MDHEN and CDR2 as SYDVKM. The CDR3 has 15 amino acids. V shed 4 bases, J shed 5 bases, and the junction held 9 bases outside the gene matches. CDR3 in amino acids: CASSSGQGGIYGYTF. CDR3 nucleotides: TGTGCCAGCAGTTCCGGACAGGGCGGGATTTATGGCTACACCTTC.

The rearrangement uses TRBV4-1 and TRBJ1-2, with TRBD1 matching over 11 bases. V shed 2 bases, J shed 7 bases, and the junction held 9 bases outside the gene matches. The CDR3 loop spans 16 amino acids. Per the germline V gene, CDR1 is MGHRA and CDR2 is YSYEKL. As DNA, the CDR3 is TGCGCCAGCAGCCAAACCCGCGGACAGGGGGCGCTTGGCTACACCTTC. Translating it yields CASSQTRGQGALGYTF.

The chain links TRBV15 to TRBJ1-1; 10 bases agree with TRBD1. The trim removed 0 bases at V and 0 bases at J, leaving 4 bases unmatched. This CDR3 comprises 17 residues. CDR1 and CDR2 from the germline V gene are LNHNV and YYDKDF (reference sequence). The CDR3 is CATSRDLGQGLNTEAFF. The CDR3 DNA follows: TGTGCCACCAGCAGAGACCTGGGACAGGGGTTGAACACTGAAGCTTTCTTT.